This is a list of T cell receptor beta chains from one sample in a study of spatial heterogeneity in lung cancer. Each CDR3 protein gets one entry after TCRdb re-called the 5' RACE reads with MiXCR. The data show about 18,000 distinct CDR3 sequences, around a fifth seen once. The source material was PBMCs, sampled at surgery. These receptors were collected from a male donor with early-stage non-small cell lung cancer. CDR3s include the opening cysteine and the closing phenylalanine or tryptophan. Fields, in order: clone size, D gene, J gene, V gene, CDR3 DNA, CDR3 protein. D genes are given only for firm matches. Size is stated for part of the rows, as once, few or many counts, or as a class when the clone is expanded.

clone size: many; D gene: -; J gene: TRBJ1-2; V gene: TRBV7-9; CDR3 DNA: TGTGCCAGCAGCTTAGCGGGGGCCTATGGCTACACCTTC; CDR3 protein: CASSLAGAYGYTF
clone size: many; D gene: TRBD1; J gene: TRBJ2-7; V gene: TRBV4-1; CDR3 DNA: TGCGCCAGCAGCCAAGCCGGGACAGAGACCTACGAGCAGTACTTC; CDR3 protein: CASSQAGTETYEQYF
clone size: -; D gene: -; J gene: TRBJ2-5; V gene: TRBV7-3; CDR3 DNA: TGTGCCAGCAGCCCGGACAGATGGGAGACCCAGTACTTC; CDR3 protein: CASSPDRWETQYF
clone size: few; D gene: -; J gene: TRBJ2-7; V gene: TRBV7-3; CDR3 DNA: TGTGCCAGCAGTTCAGATGGGGGTACGAAGCAGTACTTC; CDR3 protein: CASSSDGGTKQYF
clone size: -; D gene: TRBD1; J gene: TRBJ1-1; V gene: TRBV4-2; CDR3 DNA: TGTGCCAGCAGCCAACAGGGGGCTGAAGCTTTCTTT; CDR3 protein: CASSQQGAEAFF
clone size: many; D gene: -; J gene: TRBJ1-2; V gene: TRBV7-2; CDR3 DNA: TGTGCCAGCAGCCCCTTCCACCCCTGGAGAATCAATCGGGGGAATGGCTACACCTTC; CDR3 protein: CASSPFHPWRINRGNGYTF
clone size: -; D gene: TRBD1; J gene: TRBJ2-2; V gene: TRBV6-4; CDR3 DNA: TGTGCCAGCAGTGGCGATGAGGGGGCCTCCACCGGGGAGCTGTTTTTT; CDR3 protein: CASSGDEGASTGELFF
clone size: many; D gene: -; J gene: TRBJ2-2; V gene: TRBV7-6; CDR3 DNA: TGTGCCAGCTCGGCTGGGACAACGAACACCGGGGAGCTGTTTTTT; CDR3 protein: CASSAGTTNTGELFF
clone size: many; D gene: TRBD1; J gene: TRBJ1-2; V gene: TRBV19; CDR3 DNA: TGTGCCAGTAGTCGACAGGGGGACTATGGCTACACCTTC; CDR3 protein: CASSRQGDYGYTF
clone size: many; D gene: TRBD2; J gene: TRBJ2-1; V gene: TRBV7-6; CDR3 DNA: TGTGCCAGCAGCTCCGACCTAGCGGGGGGTGTGGAGGAGCAGTTCTTC; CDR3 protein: CASSSDLAGGVEEQFF
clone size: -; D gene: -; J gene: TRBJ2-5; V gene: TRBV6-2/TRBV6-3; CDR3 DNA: TGTGCCAGCAGTTACGGCCCCGGAGAGCAAGAGACCCAGTACTTC; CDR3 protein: CASSYGPGEQETQYF
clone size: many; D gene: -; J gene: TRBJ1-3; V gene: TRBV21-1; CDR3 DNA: TGTGCCAGCAGCAAACCTCTCGGACAGGGTAGAAACACCATATATTTT; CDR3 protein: CASSKPLGQGRNTIYF
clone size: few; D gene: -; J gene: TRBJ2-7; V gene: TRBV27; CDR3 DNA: TGTGCCAGCAGTTTACGGCAGGCCTACGAGCAGTACTTC; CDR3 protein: CASSLRQAYEQYF
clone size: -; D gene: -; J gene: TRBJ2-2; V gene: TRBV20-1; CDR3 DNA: TGCAGTGCTAGACTCGGGGACACCGGGGAGCTGTTTTTT; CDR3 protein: CSARLGDTGELFF
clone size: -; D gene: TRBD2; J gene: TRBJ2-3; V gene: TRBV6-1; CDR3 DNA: TGTGCCAGCAGTACCGGGACTAGCGGGGTAGCGGATACGCAGTATTTT; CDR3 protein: CASSTGTSGVADTQYF
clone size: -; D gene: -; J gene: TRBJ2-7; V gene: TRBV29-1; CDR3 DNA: TGCAGCGTTGCCGAGGGTAGGCTCTACGAGCAGTACTTC; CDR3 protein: CSVAEGRLYEQYF
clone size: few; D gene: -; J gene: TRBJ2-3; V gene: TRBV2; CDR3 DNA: TGTGTCAGCTCCTTCGAGCGGCCTCGGGATACGCAGTATTTT; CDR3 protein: CVSSFERPRDTQYF
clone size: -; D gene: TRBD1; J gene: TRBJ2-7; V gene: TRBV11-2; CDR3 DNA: TGTGCCAGCAGCTTAGGGACAGGGGGCTACGAGCAGTACTTC; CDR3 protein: CASSLGTGGYEQYF
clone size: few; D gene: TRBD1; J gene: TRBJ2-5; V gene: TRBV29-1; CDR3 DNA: TGCAGCGCCCGGACAGGACAAGAGACCCAGTACTTC; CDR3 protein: CSARTGQETQYF
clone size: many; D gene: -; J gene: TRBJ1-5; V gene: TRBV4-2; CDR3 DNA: TGTGCCAGCAGCCAAGTCGTCTATGGGGAGGGCAATCAGCCCCAGCATTTT; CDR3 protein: CASSQVVYGEGNQPQHF
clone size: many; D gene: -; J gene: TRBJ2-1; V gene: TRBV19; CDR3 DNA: TGTGCCAGTAGTATCGACGGCAGTGTATACAATGAGCAGTTCTTC; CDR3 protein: CASSIDGSVYNEQFF
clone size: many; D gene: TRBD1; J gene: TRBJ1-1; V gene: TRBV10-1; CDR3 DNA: TGCGCCAGCAGCGAACAGGGGCACACTGAAGCTTTCTTT; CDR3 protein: CASSEQGHTEAFF
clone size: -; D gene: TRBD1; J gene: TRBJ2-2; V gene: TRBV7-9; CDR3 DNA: TGTGCCAGCAGCCCGGCGGGACAGGCTAACACCGGGGAGCTGTTTTTT; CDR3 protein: CASSPAGQANTGELFF
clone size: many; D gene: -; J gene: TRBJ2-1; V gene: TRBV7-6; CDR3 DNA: TGTGCCAGCAGCTTAGTATCCGTGGGAAAGAATGAGCAGTTCTTC; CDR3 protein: CASSLVSVGKNEQFF
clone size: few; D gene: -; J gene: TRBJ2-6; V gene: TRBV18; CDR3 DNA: TGTGCCAGCTCTACACCGAACTCTGGGGCCAACGTCCTGACTTTC; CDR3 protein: CASSTPNSGANVLTF
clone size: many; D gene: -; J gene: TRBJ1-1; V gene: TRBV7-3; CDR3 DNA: TGTGCCAGCAGCTTACTCGCGGGTGCGGGTGAAGCTTTCTTT; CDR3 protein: CASSLLAGAGEAFF
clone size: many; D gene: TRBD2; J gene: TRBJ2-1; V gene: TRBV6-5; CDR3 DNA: TGTGCCAGCAGTTACTCTAGCGGGGGGGCACGCAATGAGCAGTTCTTC; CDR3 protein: CASSYSSGGARNEQFF
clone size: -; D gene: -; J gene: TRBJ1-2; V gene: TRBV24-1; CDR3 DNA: TGTGCCACCAGTGACAAACTCGACTCTCTTCGCTATGGCTACACCTTC; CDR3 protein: CATSDKLDSLRYGYTF
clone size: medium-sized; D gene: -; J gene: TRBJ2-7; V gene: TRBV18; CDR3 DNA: TGTGCCAGCTCACCAGCCTGGGACTACGAGCAGTACTTC; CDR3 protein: CASSPAWDYEQYF
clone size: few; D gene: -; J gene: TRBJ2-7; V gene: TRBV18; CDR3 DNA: TGTGCCAGCTCACCGCGTTATCGGCATTACGAGCAGTACTTC; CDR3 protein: CASSPRYRHYEQYF
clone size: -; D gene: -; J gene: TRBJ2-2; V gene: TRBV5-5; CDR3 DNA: TGTGCCAGCAGCAAAAATCCGGGACAAGGGTCGGGGGAGCTGTTTTTT; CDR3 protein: CASSKNPGQGSGELFF
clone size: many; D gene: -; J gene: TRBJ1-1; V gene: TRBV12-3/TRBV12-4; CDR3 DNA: TGTGCCAGCAGTCCTTGGAGTAACACTGAAGCTTTCTTT; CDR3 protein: CASSPWSNTEAFF
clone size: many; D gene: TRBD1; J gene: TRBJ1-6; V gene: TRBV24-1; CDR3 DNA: TGTGCCACCAGTGAATCGACCCGCCTGGTACAGGGGTTGGATTCACCCCTCCACTTT; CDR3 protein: CATSESTRLVQGLDSPLHF
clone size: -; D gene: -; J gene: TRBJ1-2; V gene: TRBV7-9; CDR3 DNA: TGTGCCAGCAGCCTTACGGGGATTTCGTATGGCTACACCTTC; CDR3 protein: CASSLTGISYGYTF
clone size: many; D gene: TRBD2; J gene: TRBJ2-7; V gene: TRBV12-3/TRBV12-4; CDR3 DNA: TGTGCCAGCAGTTTCGCGGGGGGGACGTCCTACGAGCAGTACTTC; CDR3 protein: CASSFAGGTSYEQYF
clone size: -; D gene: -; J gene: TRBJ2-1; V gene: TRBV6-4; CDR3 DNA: TGTGCCAGCAACCCGGTTGTGGGGTACAATGAGCAGTTCTTC; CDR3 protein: CASNPVVGYNEQFF
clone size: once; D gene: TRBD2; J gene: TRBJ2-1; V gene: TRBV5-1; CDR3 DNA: TGCGCCAGCAGCTCGTCTAGCGGGAGAGAGGCCTACAATGAGCAGTTCTTC; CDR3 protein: CASSSSSGREAYNEQFF
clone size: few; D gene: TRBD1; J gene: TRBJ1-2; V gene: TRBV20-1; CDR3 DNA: TGCAGTGCTAACGGAGGACAGGGTTCCCTAGACTATGGCTACACCTTC; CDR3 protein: CSANGGQGSLDYGYTF
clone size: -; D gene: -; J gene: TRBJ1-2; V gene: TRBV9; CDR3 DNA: TGTGCCAGCAGCGTAGGTCGAGAAGATGGCTACACCTTC; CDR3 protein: CASSVGREDGYTF
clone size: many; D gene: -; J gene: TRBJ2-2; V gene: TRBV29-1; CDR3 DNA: TGCAGCGTCGCTGTATCTCGGGCGGACACCGGGGAGCTGTTTTTT; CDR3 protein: CSVAVSRADTGELFF
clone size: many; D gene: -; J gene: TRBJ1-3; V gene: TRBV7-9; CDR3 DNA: TGTGCCAGCAGCTTACCGGGAGTTGGAAACACCATATATTTT; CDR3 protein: CASSLPGVGNTIYF
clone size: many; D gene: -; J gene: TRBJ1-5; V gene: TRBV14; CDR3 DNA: TGTGCCAGCAGCCGGACGGCTAATCAGCCCCAGCATTTT; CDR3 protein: CASSRTANQPQHF
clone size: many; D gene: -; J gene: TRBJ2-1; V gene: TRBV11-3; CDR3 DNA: TGTGCCAGCAGCGGACGAAACAATGAGCAGTTCTTC; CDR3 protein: CASSGRNNEQFF
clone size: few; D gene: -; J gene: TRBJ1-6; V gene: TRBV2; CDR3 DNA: TGTGCCAGCAGTGAAGGGACAGTTAATTCACCCCTCCACTTT; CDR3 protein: CASSEGTVNSPLHF
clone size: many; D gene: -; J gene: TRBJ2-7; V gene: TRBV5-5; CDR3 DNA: TGTGCCAGCAGCTTGGAAGGGGCCTCCTACGAGCAGTACTTC; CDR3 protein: CASSLEGASYEQYF
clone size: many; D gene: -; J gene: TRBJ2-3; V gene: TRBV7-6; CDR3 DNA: TGTGCCAGCAGCCCAGATGACAGTTTCACAGATACGCAGTATTTT; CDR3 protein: CASSPDDSFTDTQYF
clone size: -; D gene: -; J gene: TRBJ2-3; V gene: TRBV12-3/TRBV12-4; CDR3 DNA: TGTGCCAGCAGTTTAACTGGTTCGGCTAGCGCCAGCACAGATACGCAGTATTTT; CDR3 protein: CASSLTGSASASTDTQYF
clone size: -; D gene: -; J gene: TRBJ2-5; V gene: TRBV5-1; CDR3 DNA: TGCGCCAGCAGCAGGAACTTGATCGAGACCCAGTACTTC; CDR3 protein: CASSRNLIETQYF
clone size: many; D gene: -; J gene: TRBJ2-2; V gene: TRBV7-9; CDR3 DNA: TGTGCCAGCACCCCACAATGGAACCGAAACACCGGGGAGCTGTTTTTT; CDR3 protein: CASTPQWNRNTGELFF
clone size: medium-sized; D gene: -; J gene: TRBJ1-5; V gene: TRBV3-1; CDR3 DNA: TGTGCCAGCAGCCAAGAGTCAGGGGCCGAGAATCAGCCCCAGCATTTT; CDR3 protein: CASSQESGAENQPQHF